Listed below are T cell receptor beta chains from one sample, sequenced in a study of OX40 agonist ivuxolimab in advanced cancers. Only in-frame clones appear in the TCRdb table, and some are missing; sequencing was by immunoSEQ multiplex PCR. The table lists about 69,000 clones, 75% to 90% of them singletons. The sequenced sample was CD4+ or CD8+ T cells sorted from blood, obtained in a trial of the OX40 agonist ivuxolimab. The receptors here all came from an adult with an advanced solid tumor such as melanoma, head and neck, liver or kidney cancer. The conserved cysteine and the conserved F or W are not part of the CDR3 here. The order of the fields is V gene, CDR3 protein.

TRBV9 ASSVEGDYEQY
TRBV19 ASFTGLMGTEAF
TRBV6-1 ASSNIRGEGVVAF
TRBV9 ASNPPWSDNEQF
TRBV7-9 ASSLSSGGAV
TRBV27 ASSLQADSNQPQH
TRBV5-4 ASSLDETQY
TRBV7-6 ASSYHGRGVLETQY
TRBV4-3 ASSQVWSSSSYNSPLH
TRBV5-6 ASSWGTVANYGYT
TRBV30 AWSLIARAEAF
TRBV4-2 ASSHTPPGTGAYEQY
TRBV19 ASSVGQGAYYEQY
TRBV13 ASSHPGTPGEQF
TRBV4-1 ASSQVGIRGEQY
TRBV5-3 ARSLGRKYNEQF
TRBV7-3 ASSLRGCNQPQH
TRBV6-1 ASSEALVVPGDTQY
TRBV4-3 ASSPGLAIYEQY
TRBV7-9 ASSSVPQPNSYEQY
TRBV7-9 ASSPGTSGGPRYNEQF
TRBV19 ASSIFWGSVQETQY
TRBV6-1 ASSQGRNTEAF
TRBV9 ASSEIVGANEKLF
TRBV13 ASSQRGTDTQY
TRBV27 ASRIVGGNTEAF
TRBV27 ASSPRDRHRDTQY
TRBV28 ASSLGRTFHQPQH
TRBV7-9 ASSLVTAKNIQY
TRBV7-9 ASSSGLRGETQY
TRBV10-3 AITAEGNTEAF
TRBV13 ASSLAVSGASYNEQF
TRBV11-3 ASSRDGGREQF
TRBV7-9 ASSWDRLSSYNEQF